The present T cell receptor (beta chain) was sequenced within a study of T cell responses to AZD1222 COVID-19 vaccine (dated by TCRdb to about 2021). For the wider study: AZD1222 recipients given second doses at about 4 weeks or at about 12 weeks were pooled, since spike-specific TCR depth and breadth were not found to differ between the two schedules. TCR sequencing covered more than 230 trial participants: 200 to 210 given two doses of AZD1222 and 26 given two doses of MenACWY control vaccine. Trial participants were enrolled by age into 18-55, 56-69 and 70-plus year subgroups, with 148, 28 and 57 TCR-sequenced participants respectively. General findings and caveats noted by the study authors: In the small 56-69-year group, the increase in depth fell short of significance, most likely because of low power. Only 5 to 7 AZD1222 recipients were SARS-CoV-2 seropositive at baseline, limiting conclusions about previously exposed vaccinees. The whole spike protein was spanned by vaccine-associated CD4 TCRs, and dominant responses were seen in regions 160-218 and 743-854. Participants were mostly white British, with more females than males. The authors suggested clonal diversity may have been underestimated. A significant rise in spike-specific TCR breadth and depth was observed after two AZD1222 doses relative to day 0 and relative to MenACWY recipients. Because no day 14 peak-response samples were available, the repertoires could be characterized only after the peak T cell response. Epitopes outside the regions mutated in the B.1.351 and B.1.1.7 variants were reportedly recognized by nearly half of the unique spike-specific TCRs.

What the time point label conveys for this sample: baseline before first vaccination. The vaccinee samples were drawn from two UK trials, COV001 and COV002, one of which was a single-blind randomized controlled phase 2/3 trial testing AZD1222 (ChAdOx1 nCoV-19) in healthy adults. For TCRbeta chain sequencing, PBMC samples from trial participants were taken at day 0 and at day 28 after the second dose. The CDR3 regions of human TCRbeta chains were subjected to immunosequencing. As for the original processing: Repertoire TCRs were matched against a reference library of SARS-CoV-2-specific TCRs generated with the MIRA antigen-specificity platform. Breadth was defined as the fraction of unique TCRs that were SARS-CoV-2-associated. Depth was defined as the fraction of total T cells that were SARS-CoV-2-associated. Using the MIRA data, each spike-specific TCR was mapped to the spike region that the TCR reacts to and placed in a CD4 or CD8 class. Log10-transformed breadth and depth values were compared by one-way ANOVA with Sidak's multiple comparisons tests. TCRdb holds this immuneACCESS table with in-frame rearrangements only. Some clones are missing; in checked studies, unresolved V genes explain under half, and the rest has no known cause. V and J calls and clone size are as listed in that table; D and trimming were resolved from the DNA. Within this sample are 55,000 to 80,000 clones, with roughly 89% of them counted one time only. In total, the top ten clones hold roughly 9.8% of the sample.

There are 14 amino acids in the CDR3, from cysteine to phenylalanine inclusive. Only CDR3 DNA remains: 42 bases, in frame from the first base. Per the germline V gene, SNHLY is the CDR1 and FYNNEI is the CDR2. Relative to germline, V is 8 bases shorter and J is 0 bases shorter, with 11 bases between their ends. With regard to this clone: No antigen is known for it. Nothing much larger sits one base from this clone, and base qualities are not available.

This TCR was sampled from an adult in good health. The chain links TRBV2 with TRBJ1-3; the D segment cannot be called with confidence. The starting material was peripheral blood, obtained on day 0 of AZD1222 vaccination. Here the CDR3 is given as CASWRGSSGNTIYF. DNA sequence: TGTGCCAGCTGGAGAGGGAGCTCTGGAAACACCATATATTTT.